Below are 30 T cell receptor beta chains sequenced from a single sample in a study of blood T cell repertoires in COVID-19. The data were produced by immunoSEQ multiplex PCR, yet TCRdb's version contains in-frame clones alone and is incomplete. Counted here are 150,000 or so clones, approximately 92% occurring once; the ten biggest clones make up roughly 12%. Sample: peripheral blood. These TCRs come from a man younger than 35 with COVID-19, enrolled during active disease.

This sequence joins TRBV3-1 (or the pseudogene TRBV3-2) and TRBJ1-4; D uncertain. Germline CDR1 is LGHDT and CDR2 is YNNKEL (reference sequence). This CDR3 is 16 amino acids long. The V gene lost 1 base and the J gene lost 8 bases, with 17 bases spanning the gap. CDR3 sequence: CASSQAWEEGTEKLFF. Written as DNA, the CDR3 is TGTGCCAGCAGCCAAGCTTGGGAGGAAGGCACAGAAAAACTGTTTTTT.

The chain combines TRBV6-5 with TRBJ2-7; 8 nucleotides match TRBD1. Per the germline V gene, CDR1 is MNHEY and CDR2 is SVGAGI. The CDR3 spans 13 residues. The V and J ends lost 6 bases and 7 bases, in that order; junction bases with no gene match: 8. In DNA form, the CDR3 reads TGTGCCAGCAGCCGCGGACAGGGTGGGGAGCAGTACTTC. Its translation is CASSRGQGGEQYF.

The J gene is TRBJ1-2, the V gene TRBV7-3, with D maybe TRBD1 (6 bases). V was clipped by 7 bases and J by 4 bases, with 13 bases between them. The CDR3 consists of 13 residues. Germline V CDR1 and CDR2: SGHTA, FQGTGA. The CDR3 DNA reads as TGTGCCAGCATCGAACAGGGATGCTATGGCTACACCTTC. It encodes CASIEQGCYGYTF.

This clone was seen once. V is TRBV24-1 and J is TRBJ2-3, with TRBD2 as a possible D gene (5 bases). Germline V gives CDR1 KGHDR, CDR2 SFDVKD. V lost 7 bases and J lost 4, with 17 bases in between. The CDR3 consists of 15 residues. CDR3 coding DNA: TGTGCCACCAGCGGAGGCGTCCGGGCACCAGATACGCAGTATTTT. Residues: CATSGGVRAPDTQYF.

The genes are TRBV4-3 and TRBJ2-7, with 8 nucleotides matching TRBD1. Germline V gives CDR1 LGHNA, CDR2 YSLEER. This CDR3 has 15 amino acids. With 4 bases clipped from V and 0 bases from J, the junction kept 5 bases outside the gene matches. CDR3 in amino acids: CASSPRTGSSYEQYF. CDR3 nucleotides: TGCGCCAGCAGCCCCAGGACAGGGAGCTCCTACGAGCAGTACTTC.

The chain recombines TRBV5-5 with TRBJ2-1; D not certain. Germline CDR1 SGHKS, CDR2 YYEKEE (reference sequence). The CDR3 covers 14 residues. V was shortened by 4 bases and J by 0 bases, with 8 bases between the two germline ends. The DNA for the CDR3 is TGTGCCAGCAGCCGCGGAGACTCCTACAATGAGCAGTTCTTC. This gives the protein CASSRGDSYNEQFF.

V usage is TRBV13 and J usage is TRBJ2-2; 8 bases line up with TRBD1. CDR1 PRHDT and CDR2 FYEKMQ come from the germline V gene (reference sequence). This CDR3 is 16 amino acids long. The J segment lost 8 bases and the V segment lost 3 bases, leaving 11 bases of the junction unmatched. CDR3 nucleotides: TGTGCCAGCAGCTTTGGGACAGGACTTAGAGGTGGGGAGCTGTTTTTT. It translates to CASSFGTGLRGGELFF.

The chain is built from TRBV28 and TRBJ2-7; D perhaps matches TRBD1 (6 bases). V was pared by 10 bases and J by 0 bases, with 19 bases between. The CDR3 loop spans 15 amino acids. The germline CDR1 and CDR2 sequences are MDHEN and SYDVKM. CDR3 coding DNA: TGTGCCACCTACAAACGACAGGCCCCCTCCTACGAGCAGTACTTC. Translating it yields CATYKRQAPSYEQYF.

The chain carries TRBV5-8 and TRBJ2-3; 10 positions agree with TRBD2. The CDR3 has 15 residues. Germline V CDR1 and CDR2: SGHTS, YDEGEE. With V trimmed by 4 bases and J by 4 bases, 6 bases remained unmatched. Here the CDR3 DNA reads TGTGCCAGCAGCCCTAGCGGGAGAAGGTCAGATACGCAGTATTTT. Translation gives CASSPSGRRSDTQYF.

This clone was counted once. The chain has TRBV28 and TRBJ2-7, with D possibly matching TRBD1 (6 bases). Per germline, CDR1 MDHEN and CDR2 SYDVKM. Trimming pared 6 bases from V and 3 bases from J, leaving 15 bases between. This CDR3 spans 14 amino acids. CDR3 sequence (DNA): TGTGCCAGCAGAAACACAGGGCTCGGCTACGAGCAGTACTTC. Translating it yields CASRNTGLGYEQYF.

This sequence joins TRBV18 and TRBJ1-5; D gene unclear. The CDR3 is 12 residues long. V gave up 3 bases and J gave up 5 bases, with 5 bases separating them. CDR1 is KGHSH and CDR2 is LQKENI in the germline V gene. The CDR3 DNA reads as TGTGCCAGCTCACCGGGCGATCAGCCCCAGCATTTT. It translates to CASSPGDQPQHF.

The chain combines TRBV7-9 with TRBJ2-7, with 10 bases identical to TRBD1. This CDR3 has 15 residues. V shed 5 bases and J 3 bases; nucleotides not matched to a gene: 7. Germline CDR1 SEHNR, CDR2 FQNEAQ (reference sequence). CDR3 sequence reads: CASSRDRGPIYEQYF. CDR3 sequence (DNA): TGTGCCAGCAGCCGGGACAGGGGCCCTATCTACGAGCAGTACTTC. Full variable domain (rest looked up from reference TRBV7-9 and TRBJ2-7): DTGVSQNPRHKITKRGQNVTFRCDPISEHNRLYWYRQTLGQGPEFLTYFQNEAQLEKSRLLSDRFSAERPKGSFSTLEIQRTEQGDSAMYLCASSRDRGPIYEQYFGPGTRLTVT.

J is TRBJ1-2 and V is TRBV18; D is possibly TRBD1 (5 bases). This CDR3 comprises 13 residues. V dropped 4 bases and J dropped 3 bases, with 9 bases sitting between them. CDR1 and CDR2 (germline): KGHSH, LQKENI. DNA for the CDR3: TGTGCCAGCTCACAGGGGTTAGACTATGGCTACACCTTC. Its translation: CASSQGLDYGYTF.

The J gene is TRBJ2-2, the V gene TRBV6-6, with 9 nucleotides matching TRBD2. With V trimmed by 10 bases and J by 4 bases, 10 bases remained unmatched. The CDR3 loop spans 15 amino acids. Germline CDR1 MNHNY, CDR2 SVGAGI (reference sequence). The CDR3 protein is CAILPGTSPTGELFF. The CDR3 DNA sequence: TGTGCCATCCTACCTGGGACTAGCCCCACCGGGGAGCTGTTTTTT.

The rearrangement links TRBV19 to TRBJ1-3; unclear D gene. This CDR3 comprises 13 residues. The germline V gene has CDR1 LNHDA and CDR2 SQIVND (reference sequence). Between the trimmed V and J ends, which lost 9 bases and 0 bases, there was a span of 9 bases. The DNA for the CDR3 is TGTGCCAGAAAAGATAGCTCTGGAAACACCATATATTTT. It encodes CARKDSSGNTIYF.

This chain connects TRBV7-6 to TRBJ2-5; D not resolved. V lost 0 bases, J lost 5 bases, and 10 bases lay in between. Germline V lookup: CDR1 SGHVS, CDR2 FNYEAQ. This CDR3 has 14 amino acids. CDR3 DNA sequence: TGTGCCAGCAGCTTAGCCGAGGCCGGGGAGACCCAGTACTTC. Protein: CASSLAEAGETQYF.

The genes are TRBV9 and TRBJ2-2; 10 bases agree with TRBD2. Per the germline V gene, CDR1 is SGDLS and CDR2 is YYNGEE. V trimming: 0 bases; J trimming: 4 bases; junction bases outside the gene matches: 9. This CDR3 has 18 residues. Written as DNA, the CDR3 is TGTGCCAGCAGCGTAGGGCCATCTAGCGGGAGTCCCACCGGGGAGCTGTTTTTT. Amino acids: CASSVGPSSGSPTGELFF.

The chain joins TRBV9 to TRBJ2-2; tentative D call: TRBD2 (6 bases). The CDR3 spans 17 residues. V lost 4 bases, J lost 0 bases, and 16 bases lay in between. CDR1 SGDLS and CDR2 YYNGEE come from the germline V gene. CDR3 nucleotide sequence: TGTGCCAGCAGCACTCTAGCGTTCGTTGCGAACACCGGGGAGCTGTTTTTT. Its translation: CASSTLAFVANTGELFF.

The V and J genes are TRBV5-6 and TRBJ2-7; 7 nucleotides agree with TRBD1. This CDR3 is built from 13 residues. Germline V gene sequence: CDR1 SGHDT, CDR2 YYEEEE. V lost 5 bases to trimming and J lost 3 bases; unmatched junction nucleotides: 5. The chain's CDR3 is CASRRDRHYEQYF. CDR3 nucleotides: TGTGCCAGCAGACGGGACAGACACTACGAGCAGTACTTC.

The J gene is TRBJ2-2, the V gene TRBV5-4, with D maybe TRBD2 (5 bases). Germline-derived CDR1 and CDR2 are SGHNT and YYREEE (reference sequence). The CDR3 consists of 14 residues. Between the trimmed V and J ends, which lost 1 base and 4 bases, there was a span of 8 bases. CDR3 loop: CASSLRAVTGELFF. In nucleotides, the CDR3 is TGTGCCAGCAGCTTGAGAGCGGTCACCGGGGAGCTGTTTTTT.

The chain uses TRBV11-2 and TRBJ2-7; D is perhaps TRBD2 (6 bases). This CDR3 spans 15 amino acids. Trimming stripped 1 base from V and 2 bases from J, with 12 bases between. Germline V gene data show CDR1 as SGHAT and CDR2 as FQNNGV. CDR3 residues: CASSLGLASTYEQYF. Written as DNA, the CDR3 is TGTGCCAGCAGCTTAGGCCTAGCGAGTACCTACGAGCAGTACTTC.

This CDR3 reads CASSPIARDNYGYTF. Written as DNA, the CDR3 is TGTGCCAGCAGCCCGATCGCCAGGGATAACTATGGCTACACCTTC. The J gene is TRBJ1-2, the V gene TRBV28; possibly TRBD1 for D (5 bases). Germline V gene sequence: CDR1 MDHEN, CDR2 SYDVKM. CDR3 length: 15 residues. V dropped 6 bases and J dropped 1 base, with 15 bases sitting between them.

J is TRBJ1-5 and V is TRBV2; 8 bases map to TRBD1. The CDR3 is made up of 15 amino acids. J gave up 4 bases and V 6 bases, and 8 bases lay outside the gene matches. Germline values: CDR1 SNHLY, CDR2 FYNNEI. The DNA of the CDR3 is TGTGCCAGCAGGGAGGACAGGGACGTTAATCAGCCCCAGCATTTT. Translating it yields CASREDRDVNQPQHF.

As for this clone: Compared with germline, one end of the junction differs, possibly owing to a read error. The CDR3 DNA sequence: TGTGCCAGCAGTAACTCGAAAGTCCTATACAATGAGCAGTTCTTC. Translating gives CASSNSKVLYNEQFF. The chain carries TRBV6-2 or TRBV6-3 and TRBJ2-1; D not resolved. CDR3 length equals 15 residues. CDR1 is MNHEY, CDR2 SVGEGT, per germline.

The CDR3 DNA reads TGCGCCAGCAGCCCAGCGACTAGCGGGAGGGCCGGAAAGACCCAGTACTTC. Amino acids: CASSPATSGRAGKTQYF. This sequence joins TRBV5-1 and TRBJ2-5, with 14 bases aligning to TRBD2. The ends lost 4 bases at V and 6 bases at J; junction bases unmatched: 11. CDR3 length: 17 amino acids. Per the germline V gene, CDR1 is SGHRS and CDR2 is YFSETQ. Supplemented by reference TRBV5-1 and TRBJ2-5, the full variable domain reads KAGVTQTPRYLIKTRGQQVTLSCSPISGHRSVSWYQQTPGQGLQFLFEYFSETQRNKGNFPGRFSGRQFSNSRSEMNVSTLELGDSALYLCASSPATSGRAGKTQYFGPGTRLLVL.

This clone was seen just once. Other DNA sequences from this sample encode an identical CDR3 as well. Here the CDR3 DNA reads TGTGCCAGCAGCTTAGGTGCCGGGACCTACGAGCAGTACTTC. Translated: CASSLGAGTYEQYF. The chain joins TRBV11-2 to TRBJ2-7; the D gene is possibly TRBD2 (5 bases). The CDR3 extends over 14 amino acids. The V end lost 1 base, the J end lost 2 bases, and 9 bases lay between the germline ends. The germline V gene has CDR1 SGHAT and CDR2 FQNNGV. The variable domain in full, completed from reference TRBV11-2 and TRBJ2-7, reads EAGVAQSPRYKIIEKRQSVAFWCNPISGHATLYWYQQILGQGPKLLIQFQNNGVVDDSQLPKDRFSAERLKGVDSTLKIQPAKLEDSAVYLCASSLGAGTYEQYFGPGTRLTVT.

This chain uses TRBV6-4 with TRBJ2-1, with TRBD2 matching over 12 bases. CDR3 size: 15 residues. The V gene end was trimmed by 5 bases and the J gene end by 8 bases; junction bases not matched to a gene: 7. In germline, CDR1 is MRHNA, CDR2 SNTAGT. The CDR3 region has the DNA TGTGCCAGCAGTTCAGCGACTAGCGGGAGTGATGAGCAGTTCTTC. It is translated as CASSSATSGSDEQFF.

The chain links TRBV30 to TRBJ2-7, with 11 bases matching TRBD2. Per germline, CDR1 GTSNPN and CDR2 SVGIG (reference sequence). This CDR3 has 15 amino acids. V was clipped by 5 bases and J by 2 bases; unmatched bases: 8. The CDR3 loop is CAWAFLAGGPYEQYF. The CDR3 bases are TGTGCCTGGGCTTTTCTAGCGGGAGGCCCCTACGAGCAGTACTTC.

The V and J genes are TRBV27 and TRBJ1-2, with D tentatively TRBD1 (5 bases). This CDR3 is built from 13 residues. Germline V CDR1 and CDR2: MNHEY, SMNVEV (reference sequence). The V end lost 3 bases, the J end lost 4 bases, and 9 bases lay between the germline ends. Here the CDR3 reads CASSLGRAYGYTF. The DNA for the CDR3 is TGTGCCAGCAGTTTGGGCAGGGCCTATGGCTACACCTTC.

The chain recombines TRBV11-3 with TRBJ2-2, with 7 bases aligning to TRBD2. The CDR3 covers 17 residues. Trimming took 0 bases from V and 4 from J; bases not matched to a gene: 8. CDR1 and CDR2 from the germline V gene are SGHNT and YENEEA. The CDR3 DNA follows: TGTGCCAGCAGCTTAGATGGGGCGGGAGTGGTCACCGGGGAGCTGTTTTTT. It specifies CASSLDGAGVVTGELFF.